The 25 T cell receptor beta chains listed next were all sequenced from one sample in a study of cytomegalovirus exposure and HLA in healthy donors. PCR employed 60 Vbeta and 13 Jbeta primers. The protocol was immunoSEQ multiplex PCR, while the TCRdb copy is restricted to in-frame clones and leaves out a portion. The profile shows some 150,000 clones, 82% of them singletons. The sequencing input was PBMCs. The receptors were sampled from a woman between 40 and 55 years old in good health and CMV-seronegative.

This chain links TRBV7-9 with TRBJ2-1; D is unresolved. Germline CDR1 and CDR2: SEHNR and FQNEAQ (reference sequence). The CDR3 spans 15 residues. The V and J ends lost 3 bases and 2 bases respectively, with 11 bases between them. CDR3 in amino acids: CASSFLPGAYNEQFF. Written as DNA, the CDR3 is TGTGCCAGCAGCTTCTTACCGGGTGCCTACAATGAGCAGTTCTTC.

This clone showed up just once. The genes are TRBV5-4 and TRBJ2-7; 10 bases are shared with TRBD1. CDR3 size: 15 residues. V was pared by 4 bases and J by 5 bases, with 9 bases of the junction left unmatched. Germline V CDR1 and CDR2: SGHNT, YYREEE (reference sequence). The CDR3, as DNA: TGTGCCAGCAGCCGGCCGGGACAGGGGTTCCACGAGCAGTACTTC. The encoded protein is CASSRPGQGFHEQYF.

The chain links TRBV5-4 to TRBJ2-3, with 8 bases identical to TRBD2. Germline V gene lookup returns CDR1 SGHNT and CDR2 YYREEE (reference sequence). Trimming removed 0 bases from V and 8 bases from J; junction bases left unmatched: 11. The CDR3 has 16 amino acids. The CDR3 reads CASSLAENGRGSTQYF. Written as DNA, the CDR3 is TGTGCCAGCAGCTTGGCCGAAAACGGGAGGGGGAGTACGCAGTATTTT. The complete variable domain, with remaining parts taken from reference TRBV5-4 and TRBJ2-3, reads ETGVTQSPTHLIKTRGQQVTLRCSSQSGHNTVSWYQQALGQGPQFIFQYYREEENGRGNFPPRFSGLQFPNYSSELNVNALELDDSALYLCASSLAENGRGSTQYFGPGTRLTVL.

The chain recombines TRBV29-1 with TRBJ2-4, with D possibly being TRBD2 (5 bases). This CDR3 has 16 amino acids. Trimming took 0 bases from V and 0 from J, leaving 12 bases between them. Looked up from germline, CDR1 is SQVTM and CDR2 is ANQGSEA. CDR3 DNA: TGCAGCGTTGAAGAAGGAGGATTCCTAGCCAAAAACATTCAGTACTTC. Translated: CSVEEGGFLAKNIQYF.

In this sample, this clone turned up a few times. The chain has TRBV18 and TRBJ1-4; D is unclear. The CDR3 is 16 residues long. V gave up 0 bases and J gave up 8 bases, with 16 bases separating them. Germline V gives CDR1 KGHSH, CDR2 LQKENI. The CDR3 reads CASSPPTERYTEKLFF. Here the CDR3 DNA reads TGTGCCAGCTCACCACCGACGGAGAGATATACCGAAAAACTGTTTTTT.

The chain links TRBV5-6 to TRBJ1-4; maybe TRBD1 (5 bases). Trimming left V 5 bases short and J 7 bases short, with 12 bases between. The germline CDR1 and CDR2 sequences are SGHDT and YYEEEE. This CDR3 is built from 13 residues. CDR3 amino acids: CASSFERGEKLFF. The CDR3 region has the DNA TGTGCCAGCAGTTTCGAAAGGGGTGAAAAACTGTTTTTT.

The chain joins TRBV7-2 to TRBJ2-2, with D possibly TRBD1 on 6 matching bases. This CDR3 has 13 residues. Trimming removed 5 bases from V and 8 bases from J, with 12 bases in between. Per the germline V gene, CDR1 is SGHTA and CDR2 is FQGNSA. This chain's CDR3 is CASSDRLPGELFF. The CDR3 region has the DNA TGTGCCAGCAGCGACAGGTTGCCGGGGGAGCTGTTTTTT.

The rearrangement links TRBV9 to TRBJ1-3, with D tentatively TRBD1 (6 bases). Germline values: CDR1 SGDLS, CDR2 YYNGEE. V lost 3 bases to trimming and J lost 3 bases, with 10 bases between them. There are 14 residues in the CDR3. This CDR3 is CASSAGTYGNTIYF. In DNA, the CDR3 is TGTGCCAGCAGCGCCGGGACATATGGAAACACCATATATTTT.

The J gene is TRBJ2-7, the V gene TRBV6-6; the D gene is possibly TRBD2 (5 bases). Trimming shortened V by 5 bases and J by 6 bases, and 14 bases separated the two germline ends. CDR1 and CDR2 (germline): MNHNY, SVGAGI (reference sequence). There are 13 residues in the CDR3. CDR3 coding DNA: TGTGCCAGCAGTCCCCGAGGTGGAGGCGAGCAGTACTTC. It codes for CASSPRGGGEQYF.

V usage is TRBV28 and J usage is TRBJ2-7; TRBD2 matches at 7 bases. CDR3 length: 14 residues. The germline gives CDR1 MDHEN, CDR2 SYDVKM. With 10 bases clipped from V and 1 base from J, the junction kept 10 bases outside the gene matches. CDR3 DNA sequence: TGTGCCACCACCTGGGGCGGGAGTTCCTACGAGCAGTACTTC. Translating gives CATTWGGSSYEQYF.

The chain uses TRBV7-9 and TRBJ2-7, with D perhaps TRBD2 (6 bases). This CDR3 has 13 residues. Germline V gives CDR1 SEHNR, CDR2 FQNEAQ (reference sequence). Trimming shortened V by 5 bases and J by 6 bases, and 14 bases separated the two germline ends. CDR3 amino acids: CASSDWTNREQYF. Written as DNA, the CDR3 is TGTGCCAGCAGCGACTGGACTAATCGCGAGCAGTACTTC.

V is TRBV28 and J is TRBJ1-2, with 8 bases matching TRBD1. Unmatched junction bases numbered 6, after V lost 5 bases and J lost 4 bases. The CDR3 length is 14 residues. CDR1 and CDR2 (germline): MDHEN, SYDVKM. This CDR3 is CASSGQGAVYGYTF. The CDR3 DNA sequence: TGTGCCAGCAGTGGTCAGGGGGCGGTCTATGGCTACACCTTC.

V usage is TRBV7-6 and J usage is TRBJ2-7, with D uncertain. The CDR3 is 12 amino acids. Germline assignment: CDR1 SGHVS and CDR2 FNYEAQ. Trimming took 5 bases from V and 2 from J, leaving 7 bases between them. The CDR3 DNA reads TGTGCCAGCAGCCCGGGTCCCTACGAGCAGTACTTC. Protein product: CASSPGPYEQYF.

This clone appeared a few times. The CDR3 loop is CASAFERVNEQYF. CDR3 nucleotides: TGTGCCAGCGCTTTTGAGCGAGTCAACGAGCAGTACTTC. The V call is TRBV6-6, the J call TRBJ2-7; D not certain. This CDR3 is 13 amino acids long. Trimming took 8 bases from V and 5 from J, leaving 16 bases between them. CDR1 and CDR2 from the germline V gene are MNHNY and SVGAGI (reference sequence).

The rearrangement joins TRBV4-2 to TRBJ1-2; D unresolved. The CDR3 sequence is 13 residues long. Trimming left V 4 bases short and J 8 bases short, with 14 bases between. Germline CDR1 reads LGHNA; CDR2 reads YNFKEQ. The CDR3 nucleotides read TGTGCCAGCAGCCCCTCAGGTAGAGCCGGCTACACCTTC. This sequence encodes CASSPSGRAGYTF.

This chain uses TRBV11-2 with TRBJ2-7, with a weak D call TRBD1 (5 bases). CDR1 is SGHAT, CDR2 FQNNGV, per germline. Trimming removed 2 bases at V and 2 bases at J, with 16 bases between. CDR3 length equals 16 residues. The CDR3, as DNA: TGTGCCAGCAGCTTACCGTATGGGGCCCGAGCCTACGAGCAGTACTTC. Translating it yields CASSLPYGARAYEQYF.

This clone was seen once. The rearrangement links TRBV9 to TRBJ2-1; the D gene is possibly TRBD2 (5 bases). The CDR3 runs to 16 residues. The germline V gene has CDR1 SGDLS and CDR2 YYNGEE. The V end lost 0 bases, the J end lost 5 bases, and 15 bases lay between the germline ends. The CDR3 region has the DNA TGTGCCAGCAGCGTAGAATCCTGGCCAGCGGACAATGAGCAGTTCTTC. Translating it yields CASSVESWPADNEQFF.

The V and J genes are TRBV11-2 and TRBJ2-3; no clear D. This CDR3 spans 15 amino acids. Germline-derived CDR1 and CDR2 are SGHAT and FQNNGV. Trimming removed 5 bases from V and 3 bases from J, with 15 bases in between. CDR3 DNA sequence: TGTGCCAGCAGCCCCCGCCGGCGGAGAACAGATACGCAGTATTTT. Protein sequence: CASSPRRRRTDTQYF.

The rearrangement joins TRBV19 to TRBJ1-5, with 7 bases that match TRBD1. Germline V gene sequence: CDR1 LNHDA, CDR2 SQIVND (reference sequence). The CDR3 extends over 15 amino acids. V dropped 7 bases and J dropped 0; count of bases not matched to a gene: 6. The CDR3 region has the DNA TGTGCCAGTACCTGGGACAGTTATAGCAATCAGCCCCAGCATTTT. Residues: CASTWDSYSNQPQHF.

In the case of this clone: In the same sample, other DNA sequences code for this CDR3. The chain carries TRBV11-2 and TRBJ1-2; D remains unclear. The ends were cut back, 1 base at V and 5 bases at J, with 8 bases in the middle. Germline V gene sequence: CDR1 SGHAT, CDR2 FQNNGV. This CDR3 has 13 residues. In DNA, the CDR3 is TGTGCCAGCAGCTTAGGAGAGTTTTATGGCTACACCTTC. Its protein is CASSLGEFYGYTF.

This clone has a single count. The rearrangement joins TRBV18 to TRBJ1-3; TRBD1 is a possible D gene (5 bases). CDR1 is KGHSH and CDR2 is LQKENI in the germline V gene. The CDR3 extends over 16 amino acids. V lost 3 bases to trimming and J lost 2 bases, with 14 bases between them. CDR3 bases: TGTGCCAGCTCACCTCTTGGGGCCGAAACTGGAAACACCATATATTTT. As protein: CASSPLGAETGNTIYF.

In nucleotides, the CDR3 is TGTGCCAGCAGCGTAGCTGCCGGGTCCATGAACACTGAAGCTTTCTTT. It specifies CASSVAAGSMNTEAFF. V usage is TRBV9 and J usage is TRBJ1-1; D ambiguous. In germline, CDR1 is SGDLS, CDR2 YYNGEE. The V end lost 0 bases, the J end lost 0 bases, and 12 bases lay between the germline ends. The CDR3 has 16 amino acids.

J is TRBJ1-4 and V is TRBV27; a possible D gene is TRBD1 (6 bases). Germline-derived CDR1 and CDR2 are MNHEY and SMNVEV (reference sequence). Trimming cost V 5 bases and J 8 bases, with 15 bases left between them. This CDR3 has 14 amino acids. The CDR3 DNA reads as TGTGCCAGCAGTCTCAACAGGGTCGGAGAAAAACTGTTTTTT. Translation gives CASSLNRVGEKLFF.

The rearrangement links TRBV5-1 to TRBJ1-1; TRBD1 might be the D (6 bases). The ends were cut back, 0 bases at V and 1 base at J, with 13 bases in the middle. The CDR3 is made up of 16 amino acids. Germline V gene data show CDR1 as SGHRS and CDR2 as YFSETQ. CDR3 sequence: CASSLGAGTTNTEAFF. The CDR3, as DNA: TGCGCCAGCAGCTTGGGGGCCGGGACAACGAACACTGAAGCTTTCTTT.

The CDR3 region has the DNA TGCAGCGCTCGACTCCTTAGCACAGATACGCAGTATTTT. Translation gives CSARLLSTDTQYF. The chain uses TRBV29-1 and TRBJ2-3; no clear D gene. The CDR3 runs to 13 residues. The germline CDR1 and CDR2 sequences are SQVTM and ANQGSEA. V was cut by 7 bases and J by 0 bases, with 11 bases left in between.